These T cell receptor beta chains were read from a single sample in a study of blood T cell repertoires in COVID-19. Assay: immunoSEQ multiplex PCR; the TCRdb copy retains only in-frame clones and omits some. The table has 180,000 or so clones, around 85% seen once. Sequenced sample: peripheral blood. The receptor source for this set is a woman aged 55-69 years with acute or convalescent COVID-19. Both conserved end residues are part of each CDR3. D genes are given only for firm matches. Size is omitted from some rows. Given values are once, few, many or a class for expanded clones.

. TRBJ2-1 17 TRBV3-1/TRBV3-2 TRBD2 TGTGCCAGCAGCGACCCGGGACTAGCGGGAGGGTACAATGAGCAGTTCTTC CASSDPGLAGGYNEQFF
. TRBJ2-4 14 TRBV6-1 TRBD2 TGTGCCAGCAGTGAACGGGGGGAAAAAAACATTCAGTACTTC CASSERGEKNIQYF
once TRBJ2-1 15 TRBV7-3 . TGTGCCAGCAGCTTAGGACTTCCCCCCTACAATGAGCAGTTCTTC CASSLGLPPYNEQFF
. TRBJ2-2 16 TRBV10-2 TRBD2 TGCGCCAGCCTAGCGGGAAGGGTTGATAACACCGGGGAGCTGTTTTTT CASLAGRVDNTGELFF
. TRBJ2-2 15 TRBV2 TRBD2 TGTGCCAGCACCCCGGGGGGTGGGGGCACCGGGGAGCTGTTTTTT CASTPGGGGTGELFF
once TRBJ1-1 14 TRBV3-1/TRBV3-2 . TGTGCCAGCAGCCTGGACAATGGGAACACTGAAGCTTTCTTT CASSLDNGNTEAFF
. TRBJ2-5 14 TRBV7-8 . TGTGCCAGCAGCTTACGGGGGGCCGGAGAGACCCAGTACTTC CASSLRGAGETQYF
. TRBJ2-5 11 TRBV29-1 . TGCAGCGCCTCCCCGTCGGAGACCCAGTACTTC CSASPSETQYF
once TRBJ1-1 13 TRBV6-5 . TGTGCCAGCCGAGGACACTTGAACACTGAAGCTTTCTTT CASRGHLNTEAFF
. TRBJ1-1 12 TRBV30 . TGTGCCTGGAATCCGGGGGGGACTGAAGCTTTCTTT CAWNPGGTEAFF
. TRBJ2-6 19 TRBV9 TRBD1 TGTGCCAGCAGCGTAGACGGGACAGTTTTTTTCTCTGGGGCCAACGTCCTGACTTTC CASSVDGTVFFSGANVLTF
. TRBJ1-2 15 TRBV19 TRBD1 TGTGCCAGTAGTATTTTCGAGACAGGGAGATATGGCTACACCTTC CASSIFETGRYGYTF
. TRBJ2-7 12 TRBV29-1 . TGCAGCGTTTGGGACAACGACTACGAGCAGTACTTC CSVWDNDYEQYF
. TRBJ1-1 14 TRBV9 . TGTGCCAGCAGCGTAGAGCCTGAGAACACTGAAGCTTTCTTT CASSVEPENTEAFF
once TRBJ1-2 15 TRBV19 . TGTGCCAGTAGTATAGGCCCGACACGGGGTTATGGCTACACCTTC CASSIGPTRGYGYTF
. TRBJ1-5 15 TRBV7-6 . TGTGCCAGCAGCCCACTTCAGGGCGCAAATCAGCCCCAGCATTTT CASSPLQGANQPQHF
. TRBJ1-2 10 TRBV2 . TGTGCCAGCAGGGGGGGTGGCTACACCTTC CASRGGGYTF
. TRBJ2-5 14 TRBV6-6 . TGTGCCAGCAGTGCACTTGGACGGGGAGAGACCCAGTACTTC CASSALGRGETQYF
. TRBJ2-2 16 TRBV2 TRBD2 TGTGCCAGCAGTCTCGGGGTAGCGGGAGCGATCGGGGAGCTGTTTTTT CASSLGVAGAIGELFF
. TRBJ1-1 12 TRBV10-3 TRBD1 TGTGCCATCCGGACAGGGGAGACTGAAGCTTTCTTT CAIRTGETEAFF
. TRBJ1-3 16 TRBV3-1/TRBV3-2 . TGTGCCAGCAGCCCCGGAGGGGGGGCATCTGGAAACACCATATATTTT CASSPGGGASGNTIYF
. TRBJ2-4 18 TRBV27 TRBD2 TGTGCCAGCAGCCGGACTAGCGGGGAGGGGAGATTAAAAAACATTCAGTACTTC CASSRTSGEGRLKNIQYF
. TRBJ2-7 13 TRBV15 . TGTGCCACCAGCCCTGACAGAACCTACGAGCAGTACTTC CATSPDRTYEQYF